This record concerns one T cell receptor beta chain sequence. The target antigen is unknown. The data belong to a study of cytomegalovirus exposure and HLA in healthy donors. The study, taken as a whole, reports: The majority of TCR sequences were rare, yet some public TCRs appeared in many donors. Some V segments, including TRBV6-2 and TRBV6-3, were excluded as indistinguishable. Later on, a genetic analysis was performed. It linked a missense variant in DCLRE1C with V- and J-gene trimming of TCR beta.

V was cut by 0 bases and J by 4 bases, with 10 bases left in between. CDR1 MNHNS and CDR2 SASEGT come from the germline V gene. This CDR3 is built from 15 residues. The primer mix had 60 Vbeta and 13 Jbeta primers. The protocol was immunoSEQ multiplex PCR, while the TCRdb copy is restricted to in-frame clones and leaves out a portion. The sample shows about 85,000 clones, over 70% of them seen only once. The sequencing input was PBMCs. The rearrangement uses TRBV6-1 and TRBJ1-3, with a weak D call TRBD1 (6 bases). The receptor was derived from a boy aged 10-17 years in good health and CMV-seronegative. The CDR3 sequence is CASSEASGGGNTIYF. CDR3 nucleotide sequence: TGTGCCAGCAGTGAAGCGTCGGGGGGCGGAAACACCATATATTTT.